The rows below give T cell receptor beta chains drawn from one sample of a study of control samples from healthy donors and cancer patients. This table comes from immunoSEQ multiplex PCR, and its TCRdb copy is limited to in-frame clones, with some not included. The sample lists tens of thousands of clones; 70% to 90% were seen once. The sequencing sample was made of blood. The origin of the receptors is a woman aged 55-75 years in good health. The CDR3 runs from the conserved cysteine through the conserved F or W. D genes are given only for firm matches. Expanded clones get a size class; other rows say once, few or many, or leave the size out.

cdr3_aa: CSVWLGSGFQETQYF
cdr3_nt: TGCAGCGTTTGGCTTGGGTCGGGGTTTCAAGAGACCCAGTACTTC
d_call: NA
j_call: TRBJ2-5
v_call: TRBV29-1
clone_size: NA

cdr3_aa: CASSPWIVGMGEKLFF
cdr3_nt: TGCGCCAGCAGCCCTTGGATAGTAGGGATGGGTGAAAAACTGTTTTTT
d_call: NA
j_call: TRBJ1-4
v_call: TRBV5-1
clone_size: NA

cdr3_aa: CASRTGGTEAFF
cdr3_nt: TGTGCCAGCAGGACAGGGGGGACTGAAGCTTTCTTT
d_call: TRBD1
j_call: TRBJ1-1
v_call: TRBV28
clone_size: NA

cdr3_aa: CASSLSLGTSGMNEQYF
cdr3_nt: TGTGCCAGCAGCTTATCCCTTGGGACTAGCGGGATGAACGAGCAGTACTTC
d_call: TRBD2
j_call: TRBJ2-7
v_call: TRBV7-9
clone_size: NA

cdr3_aa: CASRRGGTTGYNSPLHF
cdr3_nt: TGTGCCAGCAGGAGGGGGGGAACGACAGGGTATAATTCACCCCTCCACTTT
d_call: TRBD1
j_call: TRBJ1-6
v_call: TRBV2
clone_size: NA

cdr3_aa: CASSESHSGANVLTF
cdr3_nt: TGTGCCAGCAGTGAGAGTCACTCTGGGGCCAACGTCCTGACTTTC
d_call: NA
j_call: TRBJ2-6
v_call: TRBV2
clone_size: NA

cdr3_aa: CARHVSWDHSYNEQFF
cdr3_nt: TGTGCCAGGCACGTTTCTTGGGACCACTCCTACAATGAGCAGTTCTTC
d_call: NA
j_call: TRBJ2-1
v_call: TRBV5-3
clone_size: NA

cdr3_aa: CASSQGLRLNTDTQYF
cdr3_nt: TGTGCCAGCAGCCAAGGATTAAGGCTAAACACAGATACGCAGTATTTT
d_call: NA
j_call: TRBJ2-3
v_call: TRBV3-1/TRBV3-2
clone_size: NA

cdr3_aa: CASSYRGNQETQYF
cdr3_nt: TGTGCCAGCAGCTATAGAGGGAATCAAGAGACCCAGTACTTC
d_call: NA
j_call: TRBJ2-5
v_call: TRBV7-2
clone_size: NA

cdr3_aa: CASSYGGRYTEAFF
cdr3_nt: TGTGCCAGCAGTTACGGGGGGAGGTACACTGAAGCTTTCTTT
d_call: NA
j_call: TRBJ1-1
v_call: TRBV6-5
clone_size: once

cdr3_aa: CSASGGTEGTDEAFF
cdr3_nt: TGCAGTGCTAGTGGGGGGACGGAGGGAACCGATGAAGCTTTCTTT
d_call: NA
j_call: TRBJ1-1
v_call: TRBV20-1
clone_size: NA

cdr3_aa: CASSSRISPSGGQGDTQYF
cdr3_nt: TGTGCCAGCAGCTCCCGAATTTCCCCTAGCGGGGGCCAAGGGGATACGCAGTATTTT
d_call: TRBD2
j_call: TRBJ2-3
v_call: TRBV7-9
clone_size: NA

cdr3_aa: CASSFPGQGNSPLHF
cdr3_nt: TGTGCCAGCAGCTTCCCAGGACAGGGCAATTCACCCCTCCACTTT
d_call: TRBD1
j_call: TRBJ1-6
v_call: TRBV7-9
clone_size: NA

cdr3_aa: CASSLFPQRDTEAFF
cdr3_nt: TGCGCCAGCAGCTTATTCCCCCAACGGGACACTGAAGCTTTCTTT
d_call: NA
j_call: TRBJ1-1
v_call: TRBV5-1
clone_size: NA